The entry below describes one T cell receptor (beta chain). Its antigen is undetermined. CDR3 size: 14 residues. The germline V gene has CDR1 SGHVS and CDR2 FQNEAQ. Unmatched junction bases numbered 8, after V lost 4 bases and J lost 6 bases. The 20-30 mg bulk tissue piece was not sorted before simultaneous RNA and DNA extraction. At sampling, these chronic HBV carriers had received no treatment. These data are taken from a study of tumor-infiltrating lymphocytes in primary liver carcinoma. Study background: Recorded tumor stage was T1-T3 N0M0, with diameters of about 4.2 to 10 cm. Findings of the study overall: Tumor region pairs shared more overlap than did tumor-adjacent and tumor-blood pairs. The top-250-clone fraction was significantly higher in tumors than in blood (p = 0.039).

TCR beta cDNA was reverse-transcribed from 400 to 500 ng of total RNA. The reaction used a constant-region primer and ProtoScript II reverse transcriptase. TCR beta libraries came from three nested multiplex PCR rounds using slightly modified ARM-PCR. Both of the initial two PCR rounds ran for nine to ten cycles and employed TRBV1-TRBV30 forward primers alongside a C-beta reverse primer. TCRdb re-called the multiplex PCR reads through MiXCR, storing one row per CDR3 protein. The table includes some 46,000 distinct CDR3 sequences, around 75% detected once. The sequence was collected from a woman aged 30 to 39 with primary liver carcinoma and hepatitis B virus infection. This chain uses TRBV7-8 with TRBJ1-2; 7 nucleotides line up with TRBD1. The sequenced material came from tumor-adjacent normal liver tissue. The CDR3 coding sequence is TGTGCCAGCAGCTCCGACAGGGAGTCCAATGGCTACACCTTC. This encodes CASSSDRESNGYTF.